The text below deals with one T cell receptor beta chain. The germline V and J ends were trimmed by 4 bases and 4 bases, with 16 bases remaining between them. The CDR3 is 15 residues long. The V gene's germline CDR1 is SGDLS and CDR2 YYNGEE. The data derive from a study of CD8 T cells in ankylosing spondylitis. TCRdb re-analysed the 5' RACE reads in MiXCR, keeping a single row per CDR3 protein. The sample contains nearly 350,000 distinct CDR3 sequences, 14% to 15% of which appear only once. The V gene is TRBV9, the J gene TRBJ2-3; TRBD2 is a possible D gene (6 bases). Sample: blood, either unsorted or a sorted T cell fraction (not recorded which). The origin of this receptor is a male donor with ankylosing spondylitis or in good health (not recorded which). CDR3 nucleotide sequence: TGTGCCAGCAGCCCGCCCGGGGGTAGCTCAGATACGCAGTATTTT. The encoded protein is CASSPPGGSSDTQYF.